The source of this T cell receptor beta chain is a study of blood T cell repertoires in COVID-19. This clone was found a few times. Method: immunoSEQ multiplex PCR; TCRdb's copy keeps in-frame clones and lacks some. The sample has about 270,000 clones, approximately 81% seen once. The germline gives CDR1 GTSNPN, CDR2 SVGIG (reference sequence). V lost 2 bases to trimming and J lost 4 bases, with 23 bases between them. The CDR3 is made up of 17 amino acids. The chain couples TRBV30 to TRBJ1-1, with a possible D match to TRBD1 (5 bases). The clonotype originates from a woman between 18 and 29 years old with acute or convalescent COVID-19. Input material: peripheral blood. In DNA, the CDR3 is TGTGCCTGGAGTTACAAAGCTGGGCAGGGTGGTGGCACTGAAGCTTTCTTT. Translating gives CAWSYKAGQGGGTEAFF.